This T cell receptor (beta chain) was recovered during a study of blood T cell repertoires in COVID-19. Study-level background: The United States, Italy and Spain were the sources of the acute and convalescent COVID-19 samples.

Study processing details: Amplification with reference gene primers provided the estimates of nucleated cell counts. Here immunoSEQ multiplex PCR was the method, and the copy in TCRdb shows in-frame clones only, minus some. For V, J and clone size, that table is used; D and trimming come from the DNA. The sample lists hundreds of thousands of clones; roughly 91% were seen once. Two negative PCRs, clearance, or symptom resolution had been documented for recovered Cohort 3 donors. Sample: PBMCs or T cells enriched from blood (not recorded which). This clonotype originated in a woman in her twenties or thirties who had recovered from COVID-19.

The CDR3, as DNA: TGTGCCAGCAGTTTATCGTACAGCAATGAGCAGTTCTTC. Protein product: CASSLSYSNEQFF. The J gene is TRBJ2-1, the V gene TRBV27; no definite D call. Germline CDR1 is MNHEY and CDR2 is SMNVEV (reference sequence). This CDR3 is built from 13 residues. Trimming cost V 0 bases and J 6 bases, with 6 bases left between them.